The 10 T cell receptor beta chains presented below share a single source sample, sequenced in a study of post-analysis software for immune sequencing data. Study-wide results and caveats: Higher frequency in patients than in controls was seen for roughly five TRBV segments, with TRBV5-6, TRBV5-1 and TRBV20-1 among them.

The TCR beta cDNA libraries contained unique molecular identifiers. MiXCR was run by TCRdb on the PCR reads, yielding one entry per CDR3 protein. The table lists about 770,000 distinct CDR3 sequences, roughly 46% of them singletons. No cognate antigen is known for these TCRs. The sequencing sample was made of blood. These receptor sequences come from a girl aged 5-17 years with multiple sclerosis.

The chain joins TRBV21-1 to TRBJ2-7; TRBD1 is taken as the D call from the table, unchecked against the DNA. TRBV21-1 represents a pseudogene. The CDR3 consists of 14 residues. CDR3 bases: TGTGCCAGCAGCAACCGGGACAAAACCTACGAGCAGTACTTC. Residues: CASSNRDKTYEQYF.

The chain is built from TRBV5-6 and TRBJ2-3; weak D call: TRBD2 (5 bases). With 3 bases removed from V and 3 bases from J, the gap between germline ends came to 17 bases. Germline loops: CDR1 SGHDT, CDR2 YYEEEE. CDR3 length: 16 amino acids. The CDR3 region is CASSSSSLRLTDTQYF. The CDR3 region has the DNA TGTGCCAGCAGCTCCTCTAGCCTGAGGCTAACAGATACGCAGTATTTT. Drawing the rest from reference TRBV5-6 and TRBJ2-3, the complete variable domain is DAGVTQSPTHLIKTRGQQVTLRCSPKSGHDTVSWYQQALGQGPQFIFQYYEEEERQRGNFPDRFSGHQFPNYSSELNVNALLLGDSALYLCASSSSSLRLTDTQYFGPGTRLTVL.

V and J are TRBV3-1 and TRBJ2-7, with 10 bases aligning to TRBD2. CDR1 LGHDT and CDR2 YNNKEL come from the germline V gene (reference sequence). This CDR3 region has 15 residues. The V gene end was trimmed by 5 bases and the J gene end by 2 bases; junction bases not matched to a gene: 6. Here the CDR3 DNA reads TGTGCCAGCAGCAGAACAGCGGGAGGGACCTACGAGCAGTACTTC. Encoded protein: CASSRTAGGTYEQYF.

This clonotype was seen only a few times. The chain couples TRBV5-1 to TRBJ2-2; D is uncertain. This CDR3 comprises 16 residues. Germline CDR1 reads SGHRS; CDR2 reads YFSETQ. Trimming stripped 0 bases from V and 7 bases from J, with 16 bases between. The CDR3 protein is CASSLVSDSRGGELFF. The DNA for the CDR3 is TGCGCCAGCAGCTTGGTTTCAGATTCCCGAGGCGGGGAGCTGTTTTTT.

This chain uses TRBV7-2 with TRBJ2-3; 8 nucleotides line up with TRBD1. V gave up 7 bases and J gave up 2 bases; unmatched junction bases: 8. The CDR3 is 15 residues long. CDR1 is SGHTA, CDR2 FQGNSA, per germline. The CDR3 protein is CASNRQGTVTDTQYF. CDR3 nucleotides: TGTGCCAGCAACCGACAGGGGACGGTCACAGATACGCAGTATTTT.

J is TRBJ2-7 and V is TRBV20-1, with D uncertain. Germline assignment: CDR1 DFQATT and CDR2 SNEGSKA (reference sequence). This CDR3 has 14 residues. V was pared by 0 bases and J by 0 bases, with 9 bases between. CDR3 loop: CSARDARSSYEQYF. For the CDR3, the DNA is TGCAGTGCTAGAGATGCTAGATCCTCCTACGAGCAGTACTTC.

This clonotype was seen only once. V is TRBV30 and J is TRBJ1-6; TRBD1 might be the D (5 bases). Trimming removed 1 base from V and 16 bases from J, with 17 bases in between. Per the germline V gene, CDR1 is GTSNPN and CDR2 is SVGIG (reference sequence). This CDR3 contains 13 residues. The CDR3 here is CAWSEGLTAQLHF. CDR3 in DNA: TGTGCCTGGAGTGAAGGGCTGACAGCCCAACTCCACTTT.

The J gene is TRBJ2-5, the V gene TRBV7-9; D may be TRBD2 (6 bases). There are 15 residues in the CDR3. Germline loops: CDR1 SEHNR, CDR2 FQNEAQ (reference sequence). V lost 5 bases and J lost 11, with 24 bases in between. For the CDR3, the DNA is TGTGCCAGCAGCCTCAGAGACGGAGGGGTCTGGGAGCAGTACTTC. Its protein is CASSLRDGGVWEQYF.

The chain has TRBV11-2 and TRBJ2-7; D is perhaps TRBD2 (5 bases). Deletions cut 4 bases from V and 0 bases from J, with 10 bases between. This CDR3 comprises 14 residues. Germline CDR1 SGHAT, CDR2 FQNNGV. DNA of the CDR3: TGTGCCAGCAGCTCCTCCGAGGGCTCCTACGAGCAGTACTTC. It yields the protein CASSSSEGSYEQYF.

The J gene is TRBJ1-5, the V gene TRBV20-1; 7 positions match TRBD1. The CDR3 runs to 13 residues. Germline trimming cut 3 bases from V and 6 bases from J; bases unmatched to any gene: 5. CDR1 is DFQATT and CDR2 is SNEGSKA in the germline V gene (reference sequence). Here the CDR3 reads CSARSGGSQPQHF. CDR3 DNA sequence: TGCAGTGCTAGGTCAGGGGGTTCTCAGCCCCAGCATTTT.